The 14 T cell receptor beta chains presented below share a single source sample, sequenced in a study of CD8 T cells in ankylosing spondylitis. One entry per CDR3 protein, called by TCRdb with MiXCR from the 5' RACE reads. The sample gives 250,000 or so distinct CDR3 sequences, 20% to 30% of which show up once; over 0.55% is in the top ten. The sample taken for sequencing was blood, either unsorted or a sorted T cell fraction (not recorded which). These receptors were collected from a male donor with ankylosing spondylitis or in good health (not recorded which).

The chain recombines TRBV30 with TRBJ2-5; D gene uncertain. Germline CDR1 is GTSNPN and CDR2 is SVGIG (reference sequence). The CDR3 consists of 14 residues. V dropped 2 bases and J dropped 5 bases, with 15 bases sitting between them. The CDR3 coding sequence is TGTGCCTGGAGTAGAGGACCGCGGCGGGAGACCCAGTACTTC. It is translated as CAWSRGPRRETQYF.

A note on this clonotype: Its ends do not fully match the called genes, so a read error is possible. The V gene is TRBV12-3 or TRBV12-4, the J gene TRBJ2-5, with D possibly TRBD2 on 5 matching bases. The CDR3 has 15 amino acids. In DNA form, the CDR3 reads TGTGCCGGCAGTCCCCCACGTAGCGAGCAAGAGACCCAGTACTTC. This translates into CAGSPPRSEQETQYF.

This clonotype has a count of ten or more. This sequence joins TRBV9 and TRBJ2-5, with a weak D call TRBD1 (5 bases). Germline V CDR1 and CDR2: SGDLS, YYNGEE. The CDR3 is 15 amino acids. V was cut by 1 base and J by 5 bases, with 15 bases left in between. The DNA of the CDR3 is TGTGCCAGCAGCGTACAACCCAGGGCTGGGGAGACCCAGTACTTC. Amino acids: CASSVQPRAGETQYF. Full variable domain (rest looked up from reference TRBV9 and TRBJ2-5): DSGVTQTPKHLITATGQRVTLRCSPRSGDLSVYWYQQSLDQGLQFLIQYYNGEERAKGNILERFSAQQFPDLHSELNLSSLELGDSALYFCASSVQPRAGETQYFGPGTRLLVL.

This clonotype was recorded at least ten times. CDR3 loop: CASSLQGVPDTQYF. As DNA, the CDR3 is TGCGCCAGCAGCTTACAGGGGGTTCCAGATACGCAGTATTTT. The chain links TRBV5-1 to TRBJ2-3, with 8 bases identical to TRBD1. With V trimmed by 2 bases and J by 4 bases, 3 bases remained unmatched. Germline V gene data show CDR1 as SGHRS and CDR2 as YFSETQ. The CDR3 consists of 14 residues. The full variable domain, with the rest looked up from reference TRBV5-1 and TRBJ2-3, is KAGVTQTPRYLIKTRGQQVTLSCSPISGHRSVSWYQQTPGQGLQFLFEYFSETQRNKGNFPGRFSGRQFSNSRSEMNVSTLELGDSALYLCASSLQGVPDTQYFGPGTRLTVL.

This clonotype was observed at least ten times. DNA for the CDR3: TGCAGTGCTAGATCGGCAACGAGCTCCTATAATTCACCCCTCCACTTT. Protein product: CSARSATSSYNSPLHF. The chain couples TRBV20-1 to TRBJ1-6; D is undetermined. V lost 2 bases and J lost 0, with 11 bases in between. The CDR3 runs to 16 residues. Germline V CDR1 and CDR2: DFQATT, SNEGSKA (reference sequence).

The rearrangement uses TRBV6-5 and TRBJ2-2; 8 bases are a match to TRBD1. CDR1 MNHEY and CDR2 SVGAGI come from the germline V gene. CDR3 length equals 16 residues. V lost 0 bases, J lost 7 bases, and 7 bases stayed unmatched. CDR3 sequence: CASSYSWQGASGELFF. The CDR3 DNA is TGTGCCAGCAGTTACTCGTGGCAGGGGGCGAGCGGGGAGCTGTTTTTT.

In this sample, this clonotype turned up many times. This rearrangement joins TRBV12-3 or TRBV12-4 to TRBJ2-5; 9 bases match TRBD1. The CDR3 is made up of 14 amino acids. J was trimmed by 3 bases and V by 6 bases; bases with no gene match: 5. This CDR3 reads CASSRTGVEETQYF. Written as DNA, the CDR3 is TGTGCCAGCAGCCGGACAGGGGTCGAAGAGACCCAGTACTTC.

This clonotype was observed a few times. The chain has TRBV20-1 and TRBJ2-7, with D maybe TRBD2 (6 bases). The CDR3 consists of 13 residues. The germline V gene encodes CDR1 DFQATT and CDR2 SNEGSKA (reference sequence). The V and J ends lost 1 base and 3 bases respectively, with 10 bases between them. The CDR3 nucleotides are TGCAGTGCTAGAGGAGGTAGCGGCTACGAGCAGTACTTC. Translating it yields CSARGGSGYEQYF.

This chain connects TRBV6-6 to TRBJ2-7, with no clear D. This CDR3 contains 13 residues. Trimming took off 0 bases at V and 2 bases at J, with 5 bases between the two ends. Germline-derived CDR1 and CDR2 are MNHNY and SVGAGI (reference sequence). The CDR3 loop is CASSYSPAYEQYF. The CDR3, as DNA: TGTGCCAGCAGTTACTCCCCAGCCTACGAGCAGTACTTC.

V gene TRBV20-1 combines with J gene TRBJ2-2; 8 nucleotides agree with TRBD2. V shed 6 bases, J shed 5 bases, and the junction held 5 bases outside the gene matches. Germline CDR1 DFQATT, CDR2 SNEGSKA (reference sequence). CDR3 length: 13 residues. CDR3 DNA: TGCAGTGCAGCGGGGGTGAGAACCGGGGAGCTGTTTTTT. This sequence encodes CSAAGVRTGELFF.

The CDR3 is CASSLAATYNSPLHF. In DNA form, the CDR3 reads TGTGCCAGCAGTTTAGCGGCCACGTATAATTCACCCCTCCACTTT. J is TRBJ1-6 and V is TRBV12-3 or TRBV12-4; D gene unclear. The V and J ends lost 0 bases and 4 bases respectively, with 7 bases between them. The CDR3 sequence is 15 residues long.

Ten or more counts support this clonotype. The chain carries TRBV29-1 and TRBJ2-5; 14 bases align to TRBD2. Germline V gene lookup returns CDR1 SQVTM and CDR2 ANQGSEA. CDR3 length: 14 amino acids. Trimming at V came to 7 bases and at J to 3 bases, leaving 4 bases not matched to a gene. DNA of the CDR3: TGCAGCGCCCTGGGACTAGCGGGGGAAGAGACCCAGTACTTC. Translation: CSALGLAGEETQYF.

This clonotype was observed at least ten times. The V gene is TRBV7-9, the J gene TRBJ2-1; 16 bases match TRBD2. The V segment lost 4 bases and the J segment 8 bases; nucleotides outside the gene matches: 5. The germline V gene encodes CDR1 SEHNR and CDR2 FQNEAQ (reference sequence). The CDR3 runs to 16 residues. CDR3 in amino acids: CASSYGTSGGADEQFF. The CDR3, as DNA: TGTGCCAGCAGCTACGGGACTAGCGGGGGGGCCGATGAGCAGTTCTTC.

This clonotype was detected many times. The chain is built from TRBV20-1 and TRBJ1-6; D perhaps matches TRBD1 (6 bases). The CDR3 consists of 14 residues. Per germline, CDR1 DFQATT and CDR2 SNEGSKA (reference sequence). Trimming removed 3 bases from V and 6 bases from J, with 12 bases in between. Here the CDR3 DNA reads TGCAGTGCTAGCCGGACAGATTTTAATTCACCCCTCCACTTT. Translating it yields CSASRTDFNSPLHF.